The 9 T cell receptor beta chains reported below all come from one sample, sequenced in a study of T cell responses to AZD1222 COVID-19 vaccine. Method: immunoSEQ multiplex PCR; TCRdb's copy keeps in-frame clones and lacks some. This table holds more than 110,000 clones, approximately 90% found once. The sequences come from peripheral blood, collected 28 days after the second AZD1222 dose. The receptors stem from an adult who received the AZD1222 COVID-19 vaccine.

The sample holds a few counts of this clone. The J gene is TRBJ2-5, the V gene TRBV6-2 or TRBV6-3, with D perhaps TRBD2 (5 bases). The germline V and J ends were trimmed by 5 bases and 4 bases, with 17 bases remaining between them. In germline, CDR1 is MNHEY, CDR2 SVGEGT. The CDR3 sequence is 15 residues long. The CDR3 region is CASSLTWTLGETQYF. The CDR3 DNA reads TGTGCCAGCAGTCTTACCTGGACTTTGGGAGAGACCCAGTACTTC.

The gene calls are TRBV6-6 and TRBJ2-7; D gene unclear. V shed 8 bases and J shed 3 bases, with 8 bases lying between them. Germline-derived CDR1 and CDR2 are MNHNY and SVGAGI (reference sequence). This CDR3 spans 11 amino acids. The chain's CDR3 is CASAGYYEQYF. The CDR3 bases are TGTGCCAGCGCAGGCTACTACGAGCAGTACTTC.

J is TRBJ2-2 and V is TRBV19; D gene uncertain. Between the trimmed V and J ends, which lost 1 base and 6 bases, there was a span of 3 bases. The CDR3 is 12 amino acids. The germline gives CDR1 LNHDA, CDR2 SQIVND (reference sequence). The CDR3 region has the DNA TGTGCCAGTAGTATAGCTTCCGGGGAGCTGTTTTTT. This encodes CASSIASGELFF.

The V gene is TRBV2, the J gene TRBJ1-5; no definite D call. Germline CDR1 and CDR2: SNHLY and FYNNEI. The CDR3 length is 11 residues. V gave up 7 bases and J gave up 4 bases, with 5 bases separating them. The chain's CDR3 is CASKRNQPQHF. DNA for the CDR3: TGTGCCAGCAAACGAAATCAGCCCCAGCATTTT.

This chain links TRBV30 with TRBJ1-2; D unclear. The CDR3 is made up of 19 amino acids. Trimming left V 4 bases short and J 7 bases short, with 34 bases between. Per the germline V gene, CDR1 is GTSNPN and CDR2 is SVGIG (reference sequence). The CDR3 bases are TGTGCCTGGACCCGCCCCAGGAGCTCCCTTAATCTATGGGTTCTTGGCTACACCTTC. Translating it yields CAWTRPRSSLNLWVLGYTF.

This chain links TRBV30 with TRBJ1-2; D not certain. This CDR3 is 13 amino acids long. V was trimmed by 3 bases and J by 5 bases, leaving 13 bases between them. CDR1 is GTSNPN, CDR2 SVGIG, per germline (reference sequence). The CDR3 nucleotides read TGTGCCTGGAGGACCGGATGGGGTTATGGCTACACCTTC. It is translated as CAWRTGWGYGYTF.

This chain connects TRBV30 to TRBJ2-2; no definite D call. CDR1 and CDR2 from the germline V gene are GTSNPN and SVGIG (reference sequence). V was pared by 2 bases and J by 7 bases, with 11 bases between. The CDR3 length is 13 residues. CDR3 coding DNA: TGTGCCTGGAGTTTTGTTACGGGCGGGGAGCTGTTTTTT. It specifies CAWSFVTGGELFF.

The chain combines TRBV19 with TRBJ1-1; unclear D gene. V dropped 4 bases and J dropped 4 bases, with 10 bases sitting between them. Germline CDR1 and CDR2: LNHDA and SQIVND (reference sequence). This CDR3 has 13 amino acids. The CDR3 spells CASSTGILTEAFF. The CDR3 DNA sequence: TGTGCCAGTAGTACAGGTATCCTCACTGAAGCTTTCTTT.

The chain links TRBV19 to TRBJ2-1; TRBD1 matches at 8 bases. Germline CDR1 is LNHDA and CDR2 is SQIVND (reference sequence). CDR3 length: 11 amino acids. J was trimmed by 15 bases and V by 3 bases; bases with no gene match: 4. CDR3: CASSIPGQAFF. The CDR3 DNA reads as TGTGCCAGTAGTATTCCGGGACAGGCGTTCTTC. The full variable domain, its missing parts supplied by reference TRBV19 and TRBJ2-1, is DGGITQSPKYLFRKEGQNVTLSCEQNLNHDAMYWYRQDPGQGLRLIYYSQIVNDFQKGDIAEGYSVSREKKESFPLTVTSAQKNPTAFYLCASSIPGQAFFGPGTRLTVL.